A single T cell receptor (beta chain) is shown here with its context. The specificity of this receptor is unknown. The input lacks base qualities; no much larger clone sits a single base away. The sample belongs to a study of identical twins (dated by TCRdb to between 2015 and 2016). For the wider study: TCR alpha and beta repertoires from monozygotic twins, unrelated adults of various ages and cord blood were deep-sequenced to test whether fetal clonotypes persist. To rule out contamination, replicate twin experiments were performed at different times with different library preparation protocols. On the study overall, not on this receptor specifically: Abundant cord blood beta clonotypes carried fewer insertions; young adult naive repertoires showed a weaker similar trend, while memory repertoires showed none. Zero-insertion analyses could be partly confounded by invariant T cells such as MAIT and iNKT, although diverse VJ usage argued against such confounding for most clonotypes. The excess sharing between twins in beta out-of-frame sequences was weaker because fewer shared sequences reduced the signal-to-noise ratio. In monozygotic twins, out-of-frame TCR alpha sharing was systematically underestimated by recombination models, although the models agreed with sharing between unrelated individuals. Out-of-frame TCR alpha sequences shared between twins showed an excess of low generation-probability sequences compared with coincidental sharing between unrelated individuals. Conclusions relied on cross-sectional statistical analysis, since the same donors could not be followed over many years.

Library preparation was by 5' RACE. Sequencing took place on an Illumina HiSeq 2000. Template switching introduced a universal primer binding site; the final cDNA contained a unique molecular identifier, enabling accurate counting of TCR cDNA molecules. First-strand cDNA for TCR alpha and beta chains was synthesized from specific primers in the conserved constant-segment region. To control for contamination, every cDNA library was double barcoded, receiving both a SMART-Mk sample barcode and Illumina barcodes. Two successive PCR steps introduced TruSeq adapter sequences along with Illumina sample barcodes. Sequencing of the TCR alpha and beta cDNA libraries was done on the Illumina HiSeq platform using custom primers. The authors processed their data as follows. MiGEC processed the raw reads to extract unique molecular identifiers, while MiXCR was used to determine the CDR3 positions. Recombination models were inferred per individual with the repgenHMM and IGoR tools using an EM algorithm. Shared clonotype analysis was performed with the tcR package in R, normalizing sharing by the product of cloneset sizes. Out-of-frame nonproductive sequences were analyzed to study raw recombination free of thymic and clonal selection effects. TCRdb reran the public reads through fastp at Q25 and MiXCR, keeping productive beta chains. Each CDR3 protein appears once, grouped with its most common genes and DNA. These V and J calls derive from TCRdb rather than the authors' analysis. The sample table holds 1.5 million or so distinct CDR3 sequences, of which around a third were seen once. The top ten clonotypes cover approximately 0.29% of the sample.

Every donor was a healthy Caucasian. The CDR3 has 17 amino acids, counting the end cysteine and phenylalanine. The DNA shown is the 51-base CDR3, in frame from base 1. From V the trimming removes 5 bases and from J it removes 3 bases, while the gene matches leave 7 bases of the junction unaccounted for. As encoded in the germline V gene (reference sequence), CDR1 is SEHNR while CDR2 is FQNEAQ. Sequencing was done on a sample of cord blood. The rearrangement combines TRBV7-9 with TRBJ2-6; 10 bases in between match TRBD2. The receptor's source is a newborn girl in good health. The CDR3 has the sequence CASSALAGEVGANVLTF. In nucleotides, the sequence is TGTGCCAGCAGCGCCCTAGCGGGAGAAGTTGGGGCCAACGTCCTGACTTTC.